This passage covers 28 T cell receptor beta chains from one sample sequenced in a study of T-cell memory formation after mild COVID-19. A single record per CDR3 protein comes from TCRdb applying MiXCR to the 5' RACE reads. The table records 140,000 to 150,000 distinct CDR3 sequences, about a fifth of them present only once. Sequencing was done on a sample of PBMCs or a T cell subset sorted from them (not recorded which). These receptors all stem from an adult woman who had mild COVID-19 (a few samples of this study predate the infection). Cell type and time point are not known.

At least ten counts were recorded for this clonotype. The CDR3 DNA follows: TGTGCCAGCTCACCAGGGAGGGGCTTTTCCTACGAGCAGTACTTC. It translates to CASSPGRGFSYEQYF. This chain connects TRBV18 to TRBJ2-7; 7 nucleotides agree with TRBD2. Trimming cost V 2 bases and J 1 base; bases outside gene matches: 5. The CDR3 covers 15 residues. The germline gives CDR1 KGHSH, CDR2 LQKENI. The full variable domain, in which reference TRBV18 and TRBJ2-7 provide the parts outside the CDR3, is NAGVMQNPRHLVRRRGQEARLRCSPMKGHSHVYWYRQLPEEGLKFMVYLQKENIIDESGMPKERFSAEFPKEGPSILRIQQVVRGDSAAYFCASSPGRGFSYEQYFGPGTRLTVT.

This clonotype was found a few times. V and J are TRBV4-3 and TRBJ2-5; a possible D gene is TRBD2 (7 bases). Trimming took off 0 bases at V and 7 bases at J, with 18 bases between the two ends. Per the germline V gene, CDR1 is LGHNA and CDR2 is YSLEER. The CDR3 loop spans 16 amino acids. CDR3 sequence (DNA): TGCGCCAGCAGCCAAGAGGGGGGGCTAGCGCCAGGGACCCAGTACTTC. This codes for CASSQEGGLAPGTQYF.

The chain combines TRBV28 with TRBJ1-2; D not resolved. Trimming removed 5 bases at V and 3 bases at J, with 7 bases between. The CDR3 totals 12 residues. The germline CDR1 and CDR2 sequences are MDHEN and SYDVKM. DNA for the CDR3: TGTGCCAGCAGTGCCGGGCACTATGGCTACACCTTC. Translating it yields CASSAGHYGYTF.

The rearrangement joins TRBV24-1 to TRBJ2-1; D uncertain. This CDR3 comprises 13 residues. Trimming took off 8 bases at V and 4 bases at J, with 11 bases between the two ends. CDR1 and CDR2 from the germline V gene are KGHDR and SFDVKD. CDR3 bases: TGTGCCACCAACCTCTATGAATACAATGAGCAGTTCTTC. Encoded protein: CATNLYEYNEQFF.

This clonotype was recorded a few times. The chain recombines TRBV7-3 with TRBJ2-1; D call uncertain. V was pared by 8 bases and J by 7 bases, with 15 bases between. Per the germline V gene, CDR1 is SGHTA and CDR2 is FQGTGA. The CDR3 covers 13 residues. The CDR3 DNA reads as TGTGCCAGCTCTAAGGAACCTTCGAATGAGCAGTTCTTC. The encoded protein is CASSKEPSNEQFF.

The CDR3 region is CSARGLDRGNQPQHF. The CDR3 coding sequence is TGCAGTGCTAGGGGATTAGACAGGGGCAATCAGCCCCAGCATTTT. The chain couples TRBV20-1 to TRBJ1-5; 7 nucleotides line up with TRBD1. Germline V CDR1 and CDR2: DFQATT, SNEGSKA (reference sequence). The CDR3 spans 15 residues. Trimming took 3 bases from V and 2 from J; bases not matched to a gene: 7.

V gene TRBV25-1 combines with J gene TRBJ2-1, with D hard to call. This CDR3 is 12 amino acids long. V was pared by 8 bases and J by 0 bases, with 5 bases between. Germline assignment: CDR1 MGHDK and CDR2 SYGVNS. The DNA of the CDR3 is TGTGCCAGCCTAAGCTCCTACAATGAGCAGTTCTTC. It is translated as CASLSSYNEQFF.

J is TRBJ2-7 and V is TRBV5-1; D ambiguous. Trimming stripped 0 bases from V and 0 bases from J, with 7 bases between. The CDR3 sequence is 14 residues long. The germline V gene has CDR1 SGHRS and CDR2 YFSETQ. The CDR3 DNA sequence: TGCGCCAGCAGCTTGGATAAGAGCTCCTACGAGCAGTACTTC. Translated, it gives CASSLDKSSYEQYF.

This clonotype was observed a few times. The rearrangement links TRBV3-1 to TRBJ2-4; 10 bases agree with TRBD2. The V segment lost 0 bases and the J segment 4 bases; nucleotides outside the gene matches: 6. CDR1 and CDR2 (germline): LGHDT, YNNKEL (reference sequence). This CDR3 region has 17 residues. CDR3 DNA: TGTGCCAGCAGCCAAGACGGGCTAGCGGGGGTGAAAAACATTCAGTACTTC. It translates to CASSQDGLAGVKNIQYF.

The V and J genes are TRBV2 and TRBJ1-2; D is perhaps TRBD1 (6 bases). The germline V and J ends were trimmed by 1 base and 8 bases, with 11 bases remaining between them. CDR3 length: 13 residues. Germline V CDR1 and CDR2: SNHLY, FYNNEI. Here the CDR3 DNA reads TGTGCCAGCAGTGAAGGGCAGGGGATAGGCTACACCTTC. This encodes CASSEGQGIGYTF.

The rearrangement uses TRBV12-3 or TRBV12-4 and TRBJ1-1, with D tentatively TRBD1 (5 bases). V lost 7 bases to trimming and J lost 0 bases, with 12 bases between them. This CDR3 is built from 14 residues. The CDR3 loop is CASTAGQLNTEAFF. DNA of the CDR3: TGTGCCAGCACCGCGGGGCAGCTGAACACTGAAGCTTTCTTT.

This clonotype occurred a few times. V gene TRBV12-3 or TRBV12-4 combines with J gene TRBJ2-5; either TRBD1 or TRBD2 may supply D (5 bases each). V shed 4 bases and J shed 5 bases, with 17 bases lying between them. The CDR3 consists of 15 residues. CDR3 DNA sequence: TGTGCCAGCAGTTCCCGGACGAGAGGGGACGAGACCCAGTACTTC. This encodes CASSSRTRGDETQYF.

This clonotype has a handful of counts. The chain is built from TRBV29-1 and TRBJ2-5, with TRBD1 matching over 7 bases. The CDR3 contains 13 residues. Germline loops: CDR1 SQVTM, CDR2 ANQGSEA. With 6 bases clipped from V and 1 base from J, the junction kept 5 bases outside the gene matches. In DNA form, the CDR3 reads TGCAGCGTGGCCAGGGACAGCCAAGAGACCCAGTACTTC. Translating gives CSVARDSQETQYF.

The CDR3 DNA sequence: TGTGCCAGCAGTTACCCAGGGCGCGCACCGGAAAAACTGTTTTTT. This sequence encodes CASSYPGRAPEKLFF. This chain uses TRBV12-3 or TRBV12-4 with TRBJ1-4, with TRBD1 as a possible D gene (5 bases). Trimming stripped 4 bases from V and 8 bases from J, with 17 bases between. This CDR3 is built from 15 residues.

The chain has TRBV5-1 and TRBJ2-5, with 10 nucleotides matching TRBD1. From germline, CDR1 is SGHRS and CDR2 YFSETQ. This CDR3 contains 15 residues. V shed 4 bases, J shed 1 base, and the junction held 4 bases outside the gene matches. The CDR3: CASSPGQGVQETQYF. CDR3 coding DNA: TGCGCCAGCAGCCCAGGACAGGGGGTCCAAGAGACCCAGTACTTC.

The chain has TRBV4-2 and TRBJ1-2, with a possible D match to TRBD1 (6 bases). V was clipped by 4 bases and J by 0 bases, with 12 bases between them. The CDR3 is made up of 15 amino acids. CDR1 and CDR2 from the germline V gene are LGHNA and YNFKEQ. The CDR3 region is CASSPEGGSNYGYTF. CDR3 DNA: TGTGCCAGCAGCCCGGAGGGGGGGTCTAACTATGGCTACACCTTC.

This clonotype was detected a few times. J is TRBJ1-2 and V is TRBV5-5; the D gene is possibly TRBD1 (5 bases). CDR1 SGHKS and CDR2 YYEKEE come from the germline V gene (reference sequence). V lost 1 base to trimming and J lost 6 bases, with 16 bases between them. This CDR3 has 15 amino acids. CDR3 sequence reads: CASSLMGLERDGYTF. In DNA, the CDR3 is TGTGCCAGCAGCTTGATGGGACTGGAGAGGGATGGCTACACCTTC.

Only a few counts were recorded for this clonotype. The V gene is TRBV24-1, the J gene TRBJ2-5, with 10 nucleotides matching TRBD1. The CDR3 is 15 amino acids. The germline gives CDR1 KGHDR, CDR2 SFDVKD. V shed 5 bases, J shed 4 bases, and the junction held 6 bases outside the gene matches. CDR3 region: CATSGRTGGLETQYF. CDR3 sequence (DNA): TGTGCCACCAGTGGTAGGACAGGGGGATTAGAGACCCAGTACTTC.

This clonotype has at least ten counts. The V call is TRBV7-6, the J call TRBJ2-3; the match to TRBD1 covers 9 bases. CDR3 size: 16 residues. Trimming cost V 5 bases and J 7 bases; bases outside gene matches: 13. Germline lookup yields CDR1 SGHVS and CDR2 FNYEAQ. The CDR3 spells CASSISGTGSVNTQYF. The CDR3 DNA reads TGTGCCAGCAGCATCTCCGGGACAGGGTCAGTGAATACGCAGTATTTT.

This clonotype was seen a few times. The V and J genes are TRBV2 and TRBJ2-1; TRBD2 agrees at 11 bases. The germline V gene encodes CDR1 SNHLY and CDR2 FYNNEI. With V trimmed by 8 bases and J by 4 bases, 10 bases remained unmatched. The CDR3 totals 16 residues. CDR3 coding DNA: TGTGCCAGCCGCCGAACTTTAGCGGGGGGGTACAATGAGCAGTTCTTC. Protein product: CASRRTLAGGYNEQFF.

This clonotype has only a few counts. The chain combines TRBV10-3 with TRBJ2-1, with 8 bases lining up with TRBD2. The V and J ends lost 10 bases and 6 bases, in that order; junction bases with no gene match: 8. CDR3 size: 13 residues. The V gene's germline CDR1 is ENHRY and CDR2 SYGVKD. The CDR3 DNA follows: TGTGCCACCCGAGAGCGGGAGCGCAATGAGCAGTTCTTC. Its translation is CATRERERNEQFF.

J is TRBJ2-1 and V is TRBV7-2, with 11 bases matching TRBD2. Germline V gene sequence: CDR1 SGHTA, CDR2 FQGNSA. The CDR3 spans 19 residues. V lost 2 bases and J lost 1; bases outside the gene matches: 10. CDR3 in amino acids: CASSLLHSSSGGSYNEQFF. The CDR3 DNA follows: TGTGCCAGCAGCTTACTCCACTCCTCTAGCGGGGGGTCCTACAATGAGCAGTTCTTC.

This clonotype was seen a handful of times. Here the CDR3 reads CASSSPPGQEHNEQFF. In DNA, the CDR3 is TGTGCCAGCAGCTCGCCCCCGGGACAGGAGCACAATGAGCAGTTCTTC. V usage is TRBV12-3 or TRBV12-4 and J usage is TRBJ2-1, with 8 bases aligning to TRBD1. V trimming: 6 bases; J trimming: 5 bases; junction bases outside the gene matches: 12. CDR3 length: 16 amino acids.

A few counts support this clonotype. CDR3 protein: CATSPAGETQYF. As DNA, the CDR3 is TGTGCCACCAGCCCAGCAGGGGAGACCCAGTACTTC. V is TRBV15 and J is TRBJ2-5, with a possible D match to TRBD1 (5 bases). The CDR3 is made up of 12 amino acids. V lost 5 bases and J 5 bases, leaving 9 bases between the germline ends. Germline loops: CDR1 LNHNV, CDR2 YYDKDF (reference sequence).

CDR3 DNA sequence: TGCGCCAGCAGCTTGACAGGGGACGAGGAGACCCAGTACTTC. Translating gives CASSLTGDEETQYF. The chain links TRBV5-1 to TRBJ2-5; 7 bases line up with TRBD1. The CDR3 runs 14 residues. V lost 1 base and J lost 5; bases outside the gene matches: 5. Germline loops: CDR1 SGHRS, CDR2 YFSETQ. The variable domain in full, with the rest retrieved from reference TRBV5-1 and TRBJ2-5, is KAGVTQTPRYLIKTRGQQVTLSCSPISGHRSVSWYQQTPGQGLQFLFEYFSETQRNKGNFPGRFSGRQFSNSRSEMNVSTLELGDSALYLCASSLTGDEETQYFGPGTRLLVL.

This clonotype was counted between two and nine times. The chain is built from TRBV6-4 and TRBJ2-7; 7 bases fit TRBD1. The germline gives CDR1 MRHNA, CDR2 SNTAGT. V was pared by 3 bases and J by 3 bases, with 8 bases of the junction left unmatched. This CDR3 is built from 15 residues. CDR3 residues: CASSEAGGQGYEQYF. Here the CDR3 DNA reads TGTGCCAGCAGTGAGGCAGGGGGTCAAGGCTACGAGCAGTACTTC.

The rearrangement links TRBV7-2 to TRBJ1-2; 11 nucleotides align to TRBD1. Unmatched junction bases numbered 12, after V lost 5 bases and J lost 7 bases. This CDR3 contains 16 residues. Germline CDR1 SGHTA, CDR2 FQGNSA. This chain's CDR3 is CASSPNTGQGAGGYTF. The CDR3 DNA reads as TGTGCCAGCAGCCCGAACACCGGACAGGGGGCGGGTGGCTACACCTTC. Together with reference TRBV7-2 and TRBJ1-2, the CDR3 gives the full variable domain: GAGVSQSPSNKVTEKGKDVELRCDPISGHTALYWYRQSLGQGLEFLIYFQGNSAPDKSGLPSDRFSAERTGGSVSTLTIQRTQQEDSAVYLCASSPNTGQGAGGYTFGSGTRLTVV.

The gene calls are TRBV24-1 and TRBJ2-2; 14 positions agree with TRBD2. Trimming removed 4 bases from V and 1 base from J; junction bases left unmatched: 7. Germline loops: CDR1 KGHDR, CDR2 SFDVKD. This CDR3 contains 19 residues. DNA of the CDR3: TGTGCCACCAGTGACACCGGGACTAGCGGGAGTGTGAACACCGGGGAGCTGTTTTTT. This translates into CATSDTGTSGSVNTGELFF.